This T cell receptor beta chain came from a study of identical twins. Study-level findings and limits: Out-of-frame alpha sequences shared by twins showed excess low generation probability. Whereas memory repertoires showed no such difference, abundant cord blood beta clonotypes carried fewer insertions. Invariant cells of the MAIT and iNKT types might have partly distorted the zero-insertion analyses.

As concerns this clonotype: Its antigen is undetermined.

Trimming shortened V by 0 bases and J by 8 bases, and 11 bases separated the two germline ends. Germline CDR1 LGHDT, CDR2 YNNKEL (reference sequence). This CDR3 comprises 13 residues. TCRdb re-derived calls from the 5' RACE reads in MiXCR, one entry per CDR3 protein. The data contain just under 550,000 distinct CDR3 sequences, around 15% of them singletons. This same sample was also part of a study on yellow fever vaccine responses in identical twins.

The TCR originated in a woman aged 18 to 35 in good health. The V and J genes are TRBV3-1 and TRBJ2-7; D not certain. The source material was CD4+ T cells sorted from blood. CDR3 in DNA: TGTGCCAGCAGCCAAGAAATGGGTAAGAAGCAGTACGTC. Residues: CASSQEMGKKQYV.